The 13 T cell receptor beta chains below come from one sample, sequenced in a study of cytomegalovirus exposure and HLA in healthy donors. Use of 60 Vbeta and 13 Jbeta primers characterized the PCR. TCRdb's table, derived via immunoSEQ multiplex PCR, lists solely in-frame clones and lacks some. This table holds fewer than 250,000 clones, roughly 80% found once. Sequenced sample: PBMCs. These receptors all come from a woman in her twenties or thirties in good health and CMV-seropositive.

This rearrangement joins TRBV4-1 to TRBJ2-1, with 11 bases identical to TRBD2. CDR1 is MGHRA, CDR2 YSYEKL, per germline. V trimming: 3 bases; J trimming: 4 bases; junction bases outside the gene matches: 8. The CDR3 contains 17 residues. CDR3 in DNA: TGCGCCAGCAGCCATGGGCTAGCGGGAGGCCTGTACAATGAGCAGTTCTTC. The encoded protein is CASSHGLAGGLYNEQFF.

This sequence joins TRBV15 and TRBJ2-1, with 7 bases matching TRBD2. The CDR3 extends over 16 amino acids. Germline lookup yields CDR1 LNHNV and CDR2 YYDKDF (reference sequence). V lost 3 bases to trimming and J lost 7 bases; unmatched junction nucleotides: 12. The CDR3 sequence: CATSSEISGMGNEQFF. CDR3 DNA: TGTGCCACCAGCAGTGAGATAAGCGGGATGGGGAATGAGCAGTTCTTC.

Only a few counts were recorded for this clone. The CDR3 reads CASSPRLAPQETQYF. Here the CDR3 DNA reads TGTGCCAGCAGCCCCCGGCTAGCTCCGCAGGAGACCCAGTACTTC. This rearrangement joins TRBV7-2 to TRBJ2-5; tentative D call: TRBD2 (5 bases). Germline V gene sequence: CDR1 SGHTA, CDR2 FQGNSA. CDR3 length: 15 residues. V shed 5 bases and J shed 5 bases, with 18 bases lying between them.

Notes on this clone: Other DNA sequences of this sample code for an identical CDR3. CDR3: CASRRLRDGYEQYF. CDR3 nucleotides: TGTGCCAGCAGAAGACTCAGGGATGGCTACGAGCAGTACTTC. V gene TRBV6-1 combines with J gene TRBJ2-7; the D gene is possibly TRBD1 (5 bases). V was cut by 6 bases and J by 3 bases, with 15 bases left in between. The CDR3 covers 14 residues. The germline gives CDR1 MNHNS, CDR2 SASEGT.

The V call is TRBV2, the J call TRBJ1-5; 7 nucleotides line up with TRBD1. With 7 bases clipped from V and 2 bases from J, the junction kept 5 bases outside the gene matches. The CDR3 sequence is 14 residues long. Germline values: CDR1 SNHLY, CDR2 FYNNEI. The CDR3 loop reads CASKGARGNQPQHF. CDR3 in DNA: TGTGCCAGCAAGGGGGCGCGTGGCAATCAGCCCCAGCATTTT.

The chain recombines TRBV5-6 with TRBJ2-7; 8 positions agree with TRBD1. V lost 4 bases, J lost 4 bases, and 7 bases stayed unmatched. This CDR3 is built from 14 residues. In germline, CDR1 is SGHDT, CDR2 YYEEEE. The CDR3 DNA is TGTGCCAGCAGCCTAGGACAGGGAAGGTACGAGCAGTACTTC. This codes for CASSLGQGRYEQYF. Full variable domain (remainder filled in from reference TRBV5-6 and TRBJ2-7): DAGVTQSPTHLIKTRGQQVTLRCSPKSGHDTVSWYQQALGQGPQFIFQYYEEEERQRGNFPDRFSGHQFPNYSSELNVNALLLGDSALYLCASSLGQGRYEQYFGPGTRLTVT.

The CDR3 here is CASSPSRGTSGFNEQFF. CDR3 sequence (DNA): TGTGCCAGCAGTCCGAGCCGAGGGACTAGCGGATTCAATGAGCAGTTCTTC. The chain combines TRBV27 with TRBJ2-1; 11 nucleotides match TRBD2. The germline V gene encodes CDR1 MNHEY and CDR2 SMNVEV (reference sequence). The CDR3 has 17 residues. The V and J ends lost 5 bases and 6 bases, in that order; junction bases with no gene match: 12.

V and J are TRBV5-3 and TRBJ2-3, with 9 positions matching TRBD2. TRBV5-3 is filed as an ORF, its function uncertain. V shed 0 bases, J shed 11 bases, and the junction held 10 bases outside the gene matches. The CDR3 contains 15 residues. The DNA for the CDR3 is TGTGCCAGAAGCTTGGAGGGACTAGCTTTCGTACAGCAGTATTTT. Encoded protein: CARSLEGLAFVQQYF.

As regards this clone: Relative to the germline gene, one junction end is altered; a read error may explain this. The chain links TRBV7-9 to TRBJ1-1; 9 nucleotides align to TRBD1. The CDR3 has 16 residues. CDR1 is SEHNR and CDR2 is FQNEAQ in the germline V gene (reference sequence). The CDR3, as DNA: TGTTCCAGCAGCTTAGGCGGACAGGGGTTCAGAACTGAAGCTTTCTTT. Its protein product is CSSSLGGQGFRTEAFF.

In this sample, this clone turned up a few times. This sequence joins TRBV19 and TRBJ2-2; TRBD2 matches 8 bases. The CDR3 is 16 amino acids. Germline-derived CDR1 and CDR2 are LNHDA and SQIVND (reference sequence). The ends lost 6 bases at V and 1 base at J; junction bases unmatched: 7. The CDR3 protein is CASSRGGTQNTGELFF. DNA of the CDR3: TGTGCCAGTAGCCGCGGGGGGACACAGAACACCGGGGAGCTGTTTTTT.

As to this clone: This same CDR3 is encoded by further DNA sequences in the sample. The gene calls are TRBV9 and TRBJ2-7; maybe TRBD1 (6 bases). V was clipped by 3 bases and J by 3 bases, with 10 bases between them. CDR3 length equals 13 residues. Germline V gene sequence: CDR1 SGDLS, CDR2 YYNGEE. The CDR3 DNA reads as TGTGCCAGCAGCGGGGGACAACTCTACGAGCAGTACTTC. It codes for CASSGGQLYEQYF.

The genes are TRBV6-5 and TRBJ2-7, with 8 nucleotides matching TRBD2. The CDR3 spans 14 residues. The junction had 3 bases not matched to a gene; V was cut back by 2 bases and J by 3 bases. Germline assignment: CDR1 MNHEY and CDR2 SVGAGI. The CDR3 DNA sequence: TGTGCCAGCAGTTACGCAGCGGGAGTCTACGAGCAGTACTTC. It is translated as CASSYAAGVYEQYF.

This clone has a handful of counts. The V gene is TRBV10-1, the J gene TRBJ2-5; 9 bases fit TRBD1. This CDR3 is 14 amino acids long. Germline CDR1 WNHNN, CDR2 SYGVQD (reference sequence). The V gene end was trimmed by 5 bases and the J gene end by 7 bases; junction bases not matched to a gene: 8. The CDR3 here is CASSTGQGTGTQYF. Written as DNA, the CDR3 is TGCGCCAGCAGTACCGGACAGGGGACGGGGACCCAGTACTTC.